Detailed here is one T cell receptor beta chain. Specified time point: pre-treatment sample, taken before nivolumab and TIL therapy. This sample stems from a study of TIL therapy for anti-PD-1-resistant metastatic lung cancer. This was the immunoSEQ v3 assay. Survey-level samples got about 2 million read pairs; deep-level samples got about 4.5-6.5 million. The repertoire was sequenced with immunoSEQ multiplex PCR; TCRdb's copy has only in-frame clones and lacks some. Among 50,000 to 60,000 clones, more than 80% were seen once, and the ten largest hold just under 3%. This CDR3 has 14 amino acids. Germline lookup yields CDR1 GTSNPN and CDR2 SVGIG (reference sequence). V was pared by 0 bases and J by 5 bases, with 12 bases between.

Sequences were derived from blood, sampled at baseline. The receptor was derived from a person between 25 and 80 years old with non-small cell lung cancer. The chain has TRBV30 and TRBJ2-3; D possibly corresponds to TRBD1 (6 bases). The CDR3 DNA reads TGTGCCTGGAGTGTGGGGCTGGGACAAGATACGCAGTATTTT. It translates to CAWSVGLGQDTQYF. Together with reference TRBV30 and TRBJ2-3, the CDR3 gives the full variable domain: SQTIHQWPATLVQPVGSPLSLECTVEGTSNPNLYWYRQAAGRGLQLLFYSVGIGQISSEVPQNLSASRPQDRQFILSSKKLLLSDSGFYLCAWSVGLGQDTQYFGPGTRLTVL.